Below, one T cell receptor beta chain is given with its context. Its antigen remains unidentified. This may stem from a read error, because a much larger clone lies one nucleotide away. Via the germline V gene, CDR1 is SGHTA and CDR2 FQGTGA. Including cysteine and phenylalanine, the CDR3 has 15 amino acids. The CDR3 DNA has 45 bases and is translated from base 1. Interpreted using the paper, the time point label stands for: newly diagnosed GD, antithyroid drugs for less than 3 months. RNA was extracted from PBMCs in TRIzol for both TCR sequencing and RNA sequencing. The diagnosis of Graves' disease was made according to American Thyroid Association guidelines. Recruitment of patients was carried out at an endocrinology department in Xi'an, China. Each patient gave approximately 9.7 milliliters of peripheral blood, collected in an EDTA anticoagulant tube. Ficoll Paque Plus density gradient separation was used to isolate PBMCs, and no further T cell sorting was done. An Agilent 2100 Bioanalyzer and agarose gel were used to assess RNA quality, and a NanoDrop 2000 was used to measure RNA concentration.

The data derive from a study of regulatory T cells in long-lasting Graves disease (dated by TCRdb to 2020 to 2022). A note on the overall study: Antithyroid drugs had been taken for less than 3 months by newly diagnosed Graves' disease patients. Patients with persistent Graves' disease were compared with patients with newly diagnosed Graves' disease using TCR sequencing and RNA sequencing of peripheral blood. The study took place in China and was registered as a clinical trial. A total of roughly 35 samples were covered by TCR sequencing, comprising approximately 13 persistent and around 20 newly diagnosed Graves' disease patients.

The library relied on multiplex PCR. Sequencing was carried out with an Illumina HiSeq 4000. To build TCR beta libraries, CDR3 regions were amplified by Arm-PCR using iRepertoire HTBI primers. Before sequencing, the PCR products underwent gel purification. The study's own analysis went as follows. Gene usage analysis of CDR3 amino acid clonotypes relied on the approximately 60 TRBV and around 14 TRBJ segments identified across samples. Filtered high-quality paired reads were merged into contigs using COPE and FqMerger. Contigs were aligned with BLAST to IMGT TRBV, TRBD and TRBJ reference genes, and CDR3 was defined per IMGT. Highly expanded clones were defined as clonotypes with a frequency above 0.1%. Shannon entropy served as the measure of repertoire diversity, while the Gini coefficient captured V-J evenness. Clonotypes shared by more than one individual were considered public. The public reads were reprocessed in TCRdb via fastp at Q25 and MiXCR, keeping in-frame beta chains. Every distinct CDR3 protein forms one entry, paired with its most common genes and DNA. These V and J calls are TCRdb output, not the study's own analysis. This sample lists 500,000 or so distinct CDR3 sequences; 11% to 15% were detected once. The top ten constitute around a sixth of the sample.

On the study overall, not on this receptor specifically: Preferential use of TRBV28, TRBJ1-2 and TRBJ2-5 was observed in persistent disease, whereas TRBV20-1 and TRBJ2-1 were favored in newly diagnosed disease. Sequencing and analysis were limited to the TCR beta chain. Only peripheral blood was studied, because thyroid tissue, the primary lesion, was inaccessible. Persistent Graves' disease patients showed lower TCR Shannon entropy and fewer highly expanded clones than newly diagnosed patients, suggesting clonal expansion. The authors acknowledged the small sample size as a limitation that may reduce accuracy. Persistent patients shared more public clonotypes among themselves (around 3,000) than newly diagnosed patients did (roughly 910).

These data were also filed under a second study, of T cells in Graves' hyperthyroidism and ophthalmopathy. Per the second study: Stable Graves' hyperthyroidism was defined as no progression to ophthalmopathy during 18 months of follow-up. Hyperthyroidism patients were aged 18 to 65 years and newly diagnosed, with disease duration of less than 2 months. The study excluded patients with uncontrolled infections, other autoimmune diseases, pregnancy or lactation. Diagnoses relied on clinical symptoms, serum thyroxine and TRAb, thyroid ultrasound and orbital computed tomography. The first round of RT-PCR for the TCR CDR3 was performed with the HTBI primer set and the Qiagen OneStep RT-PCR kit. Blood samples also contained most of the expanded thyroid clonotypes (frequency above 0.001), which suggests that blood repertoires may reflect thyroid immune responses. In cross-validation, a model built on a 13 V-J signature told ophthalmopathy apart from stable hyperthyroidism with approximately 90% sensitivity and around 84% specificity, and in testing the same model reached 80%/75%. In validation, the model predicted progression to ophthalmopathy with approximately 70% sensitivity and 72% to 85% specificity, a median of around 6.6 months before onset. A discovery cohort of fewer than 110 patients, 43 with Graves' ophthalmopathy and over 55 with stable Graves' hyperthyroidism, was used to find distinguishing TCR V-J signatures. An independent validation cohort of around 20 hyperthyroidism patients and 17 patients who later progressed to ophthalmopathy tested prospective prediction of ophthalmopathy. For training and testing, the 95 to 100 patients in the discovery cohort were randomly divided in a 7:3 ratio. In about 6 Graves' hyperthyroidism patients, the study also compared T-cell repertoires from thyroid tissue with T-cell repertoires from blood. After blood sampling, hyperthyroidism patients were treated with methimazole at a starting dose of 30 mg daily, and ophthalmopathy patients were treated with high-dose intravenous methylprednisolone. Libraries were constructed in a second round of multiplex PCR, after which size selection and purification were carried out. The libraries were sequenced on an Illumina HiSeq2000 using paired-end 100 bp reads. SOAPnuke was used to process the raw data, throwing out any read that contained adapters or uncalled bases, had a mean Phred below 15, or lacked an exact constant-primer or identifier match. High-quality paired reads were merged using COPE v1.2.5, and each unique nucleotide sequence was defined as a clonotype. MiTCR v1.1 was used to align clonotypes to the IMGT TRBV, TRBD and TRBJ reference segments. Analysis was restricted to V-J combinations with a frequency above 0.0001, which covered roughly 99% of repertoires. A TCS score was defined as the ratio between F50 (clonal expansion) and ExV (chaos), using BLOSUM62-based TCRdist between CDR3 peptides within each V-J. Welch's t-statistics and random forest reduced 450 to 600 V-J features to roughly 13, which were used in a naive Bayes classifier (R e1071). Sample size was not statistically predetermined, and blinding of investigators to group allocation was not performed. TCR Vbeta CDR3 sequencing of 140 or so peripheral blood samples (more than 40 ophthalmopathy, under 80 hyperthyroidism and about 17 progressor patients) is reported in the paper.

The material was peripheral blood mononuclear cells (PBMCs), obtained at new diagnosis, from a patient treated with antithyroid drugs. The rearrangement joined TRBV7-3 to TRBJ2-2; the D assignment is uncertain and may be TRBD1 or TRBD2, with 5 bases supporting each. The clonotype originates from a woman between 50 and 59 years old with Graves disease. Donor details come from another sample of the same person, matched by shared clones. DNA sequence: TGTGCCAGCAGCTTAACTGGGGCGAACACCGGGGAGCCGTTTTTT. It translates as CASSLTGANTGEPFF.